This T cell receptor beta chain appears in the sequencing data of a study of T cell responses to AZD1222 COVID-19 vaccine. General study results and limits: Spike-specific TCR depth and breadth grew after two AZD1222 doses.

The germline V gene encodes CDR1 SGHTA and CDR2 FQGTGA. The CDR3 is made up of 13 amino acids. Trimming cost V 3 bases and J 4 bases, with 8 bases left between them. Notes on this clone: The antigen is undetermined.

Sequenced by immunoSEQ multiplex PCR; TCRdb stores in-frame clones only, minus some. Of some 140,000 clones detected, more than 80% appear once; the ten largest clones hold about 4%. The chain carries TRBV7-3 and TRBJ2-3; D gene ambiguous. The material was peripheral blood, obtained on day 0 of AZD1222 vaccination. The receptor comes from an adult in good health. The CDR3 here is CASSFRISDTQYF. The CDR3 bases are TGTGCCAGCAGCTTCAGGATCTCAGATACGCAGTATTTT.